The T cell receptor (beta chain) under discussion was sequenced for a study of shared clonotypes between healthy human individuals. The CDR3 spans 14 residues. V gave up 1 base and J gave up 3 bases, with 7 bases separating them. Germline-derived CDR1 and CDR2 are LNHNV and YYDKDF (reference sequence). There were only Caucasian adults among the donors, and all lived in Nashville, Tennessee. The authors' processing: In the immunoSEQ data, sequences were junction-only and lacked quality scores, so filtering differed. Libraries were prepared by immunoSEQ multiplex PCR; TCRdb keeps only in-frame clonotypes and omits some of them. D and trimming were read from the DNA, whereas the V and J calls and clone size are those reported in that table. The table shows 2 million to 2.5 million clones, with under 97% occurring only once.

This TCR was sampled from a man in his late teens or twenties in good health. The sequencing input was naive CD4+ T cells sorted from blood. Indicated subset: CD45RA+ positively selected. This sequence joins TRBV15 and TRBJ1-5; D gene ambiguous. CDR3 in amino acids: CATSRGGYNQPQHF. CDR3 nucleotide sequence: TGTGCCACCAGCAGAGGGGGTTACAATCAGCCCCAGCATTTT.